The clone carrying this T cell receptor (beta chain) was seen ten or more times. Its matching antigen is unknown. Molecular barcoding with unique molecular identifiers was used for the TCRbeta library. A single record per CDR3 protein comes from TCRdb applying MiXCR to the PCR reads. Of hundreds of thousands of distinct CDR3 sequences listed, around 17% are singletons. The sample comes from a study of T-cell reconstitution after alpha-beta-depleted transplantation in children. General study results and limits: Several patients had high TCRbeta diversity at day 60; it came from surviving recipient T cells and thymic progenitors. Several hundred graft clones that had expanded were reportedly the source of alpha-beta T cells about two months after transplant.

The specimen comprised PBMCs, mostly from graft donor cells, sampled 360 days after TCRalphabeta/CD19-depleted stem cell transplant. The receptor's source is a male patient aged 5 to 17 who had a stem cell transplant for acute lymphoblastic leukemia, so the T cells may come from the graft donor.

For the CDR3, the DNA is TGCAGCGTTGACAGGGGGAACACTGAAGCTTTCTTT. It yields the protein CSVDRGNTEAFF. The V and J genes are TRBV29-1 and TRBJ1-1, with D possibly being TRBD1 (6 bases). Germline V CDR1 and CDR2: SQVTM, ANQGSEA. CDR3 length: 12 amino acids. V gave up 3 bases and J gave up 1 base, with 6 bases separating them.